These T cell receptor beta chains were read from a single sample in a study of chemoradiotherapy in HPV16-positive cancers. Clones were sequenced by immunoSEQ multiplex PCR, and TCRdb holds only the in-frame ones, with some missing. The sample has about 6,100 clones, 65% to 85% seen once; the top ten hold about 28%. The source was tumor tissue, collected from a patient who underwent chemoradiotherapy. The origin of the receptors is a human donor with HPV-associated anogenital cancer. CDR3s include the opening cysteine and the closing phenylalanine or tryptophan.

J gene | V gene | CDR3 protein
TRBJ2-7 | TRBV5-4 | CASRLGTREQYF
TRBJ1-1 | TRBV7-9 | CASSLGEREDTEAFF
TRBJ2-1 | TRBV7-9 | CASSPEKRTQLF
TRBJ2-5 | TRBV5-8 | CASSNPGVETQYF
TRBJ2-2 | TRBV7-9 | CASSLSGNGELFF
TRBJ2-7 | TRBV13 | CASSSRTGGMYEQYF
TRBJ2-3 | TRBV30 | CTGRILTPTDTQYF
TRBJ2-2 | TRBV9 | CASSIMGNTGELFF
TRBJ2-7 | TRBV7-2 | CASSRSLGEYEQYF
TRBJ1-5 | TRBV6-4 | CASRGGNSDSNQPQHF
TRBJ1-5 | TRBV7-9 | CASSLGPGRQPQHF
TRBJ1-5 | TRBV28 | CASSSGQGDQPQHF
TRBJ2-2 | TRBV2 | CASSRTRTSGRNTGELFF
TRBJ1-2 | TRBV30 | CASRAGMELFYGYTF
TRBJ2-7 | TRBV5-5 | CASSLALGQGPEQYF
TRBJ1-1 | TRBV11-2 | CASSFNSLGTENTEAFF
TRBJ1-2 | TRBV7-3 | CATTILRGTYYGYTF
TRBJ2-7 | TRBV10-3 | CAISDSYTRGGYEQYF
TRBJ2-1 | TRBV6-4 | CASSEIHGGEQFF
TRBJ2-1 | TRBV11-3 | CASSLDREQFF
TRBJ2-3 | TRBV14 | CASSQRKREKGDTQYF
TRBJ2-1 | TRBV25-1 | CASSRAGSSGSSYNEQFF
TRBJ1-6 | TRBV7-2 | CASSLDDIPPSYNSPLHF
TRBJ2-1 | TRBV5-4 | CATLAAQSSYNEQFF
TRBJ1-1 | TRBV28 | CASTLLANTEAFF
TRBJ1-1 | TRBV9 | CASSVGKNTEAFF
TRBJ1-1 | TRBV7-7 | CASSFNMNTEAFF
TRBJ2-1 | TRBV29-1 | CSVDVGGSGSYNEQFF
TRBJ2-7 | TRBV2 | CASSPGWVREQYF
TRBJ2-5 | TRBV11-3 | CASSLGGITSRETQYF
TRBJ1-4 | TRBV7-8 | CASLPGQTNEKLFF
TRBJ2-1 | TRBV2 | CASSGNEQFF
TRBJ2-5 | TRBV6-5 | CASSPQGRQQETQYF
TRBJ2-7 | TRBV5-5 | CASSLSQGKGYEQYF
TRBJ1-2 | TRBV29-1 | CSVEDQATANYGYTF
TRBJ2-7 | TRBV2 | CASIGYGYEQYF
TRBJ2-7 | TRBV2 | CASSPGAQPTNFYEQYF
TRBJ1-5 | TRBV19 | CASSNQGRGSQPQHF
TRBJ1-2 | TRBV6-1 | CASSEVLGQGARGYTF
TRBJ1-1 | TRBV6-1 | CASSDTGPHTEAFF